Shown below are 3 T cell receptor beta chains from a single sample sequenced in a study of T and B cells in COVID-19 patients. TRB rearrangements were amplified by multiplex PCR with BIOMED2 TRB-A/B primers. TCRdb analysed the multiplex PCR reads with MiXCR anew, one entry per CDR3 protein. Of more than 9,000 distinct CDR3 sequences in the sample, about 31% were seen once. Blood genomic DNA input for TRB amplification was roughly 230-550 ng. Sequencing used blood. The receptors originated from a human donor who had recovered from COVID-19.

The chain employs TRBV5-4 and TRBJ1-3; no reliable D call. This CDR3 region has 17 residues. The V and J ends lost 0 bases and 3 bases respectively, with 16 bases between them. Germline-derived CDR1 and CDR2 are SGHNT and YYREEE (reference sequence). The CDR3 DNA reads as TGTGCCAGCAGCTTGGATTTCGGAGAGGTCTTTGGAAACACCATATATTTT. The encoded protein is CASSLDFGEVFGNTIYF.

The rearrangement joins TRBV5-5 to TRBJ2-5; D uncertain. V was cut by 0 bases and J by 7 bases, with 13 bases left in between. There are 14 residues in the CDR3. Germline V gene lookup returns CDR1 SGHKS and CDR2 YYEKEE (reference sequence). In DNA, the CDR3 is TGTGCCAGCAGCTTGGGATATGCCCCTGGGACCCAGTACTTC. Protein product: CASSLGYAPGTQYF. Supplemented by reference TRBV5-5 and TRBJ2-5, the full variable domain reads DAGVTQSPTHLIKTRGQQVTLRCSPISGHKSVSWYQQVLGQGPQFIFQYYEKEERGRGNFPDRFSARQFPNYSSELNVNALLLGDSALYLCASSLGYAPGTQYFGPGTRLLVL.

This clonotype has more than one count but fewer than ten. The chain recombines TRBV7-9 with TRBJ2-2; D not resolved. This CDR3 region has 14 residues. Germline V gene sequence: CDR1 SEHNR, CDR2 FQNEAQ (reference sequence). The V gene lost 4 bases and the J gene lost 2 bases, with 8 bases spanning the gap. CDR3 DNA: TGTGCCAGCAGCTCCGGACCCAACACCGGGGAGCTGTTTTTT. Translation: CASSSGPNTGELFF.